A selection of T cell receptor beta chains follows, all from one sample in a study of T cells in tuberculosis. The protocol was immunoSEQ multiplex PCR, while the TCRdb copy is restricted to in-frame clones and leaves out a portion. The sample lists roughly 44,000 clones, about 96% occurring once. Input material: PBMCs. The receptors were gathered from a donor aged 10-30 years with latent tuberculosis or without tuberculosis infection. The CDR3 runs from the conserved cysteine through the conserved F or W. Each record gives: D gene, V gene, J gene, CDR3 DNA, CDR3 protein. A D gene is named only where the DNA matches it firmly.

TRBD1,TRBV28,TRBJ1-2,TGTGCCAGCAGTTCTTACAGGGGGCCCCTCTATGGCTACACCTTC,CASSSYRGPLYGYTF
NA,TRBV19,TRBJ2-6,TGTGCCAGTAGTACACACACTGGGGCCAACGTCCTGACTTTC,CASSTHTGANVLTF
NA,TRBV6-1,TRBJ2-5,TGTGCCAGCAGTGGAAATACAGGGCCAGAGACCCAGTACTTC,CASSGNTGPETQYF
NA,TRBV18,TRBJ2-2,TGTGCCAGCTCACCAATGGGGACACCAAACACCGGGGAGCTGTTTTTT,CASSPMGTPNTGELFF
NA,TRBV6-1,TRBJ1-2,TGTGCCAGCAGTGAAGGGCAGTATTATGGCTACACCTTC,CASSEGQYYGYTF
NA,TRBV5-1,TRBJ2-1,TGCGCCAGCAGTTCGACTGAAGTTGAGCAGTTCTTC,CASSSTEVEQFF
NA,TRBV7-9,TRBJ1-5,TGTGCCAGCAGCTCCCAACGGGGAAACGGGCAGCCCCAGCATTTT,CASSSQRGNGQPQHF
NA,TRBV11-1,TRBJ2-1,TGTGCCACCCGCTGGGGGCCCGGGAAGGGGGATGAGCAGTTCTTC,CATRWGPGKGDEQFF
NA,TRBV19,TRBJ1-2,TGTGCCACCTTCGGAGACGGGAACTATGGCTACACCTTC,CATFGDGNYGYTF
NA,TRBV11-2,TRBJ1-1,TGTGCCAGCAGCTTAGGGTCTGGAGGATACACTGAAGCTTTCTTT,CASSLGSGGYTEAFF
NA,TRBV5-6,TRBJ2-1,TGTGCCAGCAGCTTATTCGATGAGCAGTTCTTC,CASSLFDEQFF
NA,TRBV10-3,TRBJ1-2,TGTGCCATCAGTGAGTCGGGGGGGGACTATGGCTACACCTTC,CAISESGGDYGYTF
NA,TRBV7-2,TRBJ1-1,TGTGCCAGCAGCTACAGCGGACAGCTGAACACTGAAGCTTTCTTT,CASSYSGQLNTEAFF
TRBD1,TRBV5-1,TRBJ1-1,TGCGCCAGCAGCAATTCCGGGACAGGGAGCACTGAAGCTTTCTTT,CASSNSGTGSTEAFF
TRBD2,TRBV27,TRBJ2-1,TGTGCCAGCAGTCGTACGAGCGGGGGCCTCAATGAGCAGTTCTTC,CASSRTSGGLNEQFF
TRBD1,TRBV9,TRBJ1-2,TGTGCCAGCAGCGCCCCCGGGACAGACTCTTCTAACTATGGCTACACCTTC,CASSAPGTDSSNYGYTF
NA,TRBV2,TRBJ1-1,TGTGCCAGCAGTGAAGCGCTTCTGGGGGGGACTGAAGCTTTCTTT,CASSEALLGGTEAFF